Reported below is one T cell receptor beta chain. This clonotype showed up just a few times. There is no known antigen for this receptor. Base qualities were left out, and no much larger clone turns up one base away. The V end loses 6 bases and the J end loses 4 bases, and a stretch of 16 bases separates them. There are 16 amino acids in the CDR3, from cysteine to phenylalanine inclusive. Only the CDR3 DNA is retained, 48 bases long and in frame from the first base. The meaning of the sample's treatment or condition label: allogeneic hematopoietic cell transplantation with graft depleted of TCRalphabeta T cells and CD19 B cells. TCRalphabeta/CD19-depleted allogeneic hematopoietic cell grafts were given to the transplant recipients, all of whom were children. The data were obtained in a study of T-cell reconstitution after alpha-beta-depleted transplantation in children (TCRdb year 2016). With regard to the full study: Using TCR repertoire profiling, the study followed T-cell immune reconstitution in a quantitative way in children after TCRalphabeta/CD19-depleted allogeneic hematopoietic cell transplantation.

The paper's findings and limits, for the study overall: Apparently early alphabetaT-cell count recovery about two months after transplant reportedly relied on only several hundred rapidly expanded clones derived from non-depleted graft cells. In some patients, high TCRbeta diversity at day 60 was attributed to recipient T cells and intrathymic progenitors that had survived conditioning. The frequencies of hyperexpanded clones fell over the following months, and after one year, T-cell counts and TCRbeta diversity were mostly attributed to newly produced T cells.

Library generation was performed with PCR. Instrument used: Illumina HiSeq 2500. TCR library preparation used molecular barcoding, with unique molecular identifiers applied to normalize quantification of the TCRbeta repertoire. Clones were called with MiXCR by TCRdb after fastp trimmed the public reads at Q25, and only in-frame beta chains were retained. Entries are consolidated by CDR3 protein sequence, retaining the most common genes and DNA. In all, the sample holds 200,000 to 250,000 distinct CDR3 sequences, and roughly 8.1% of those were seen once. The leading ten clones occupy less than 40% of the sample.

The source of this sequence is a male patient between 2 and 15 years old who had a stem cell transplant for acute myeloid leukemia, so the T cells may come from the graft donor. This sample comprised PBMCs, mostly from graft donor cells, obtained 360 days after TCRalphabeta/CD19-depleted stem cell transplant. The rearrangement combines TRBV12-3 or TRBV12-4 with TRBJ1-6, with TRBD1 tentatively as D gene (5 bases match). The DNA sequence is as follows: TGTGCCAGCAGCGCCCGGGGGTACCGGTATAATTCACCCCTCCACTTT. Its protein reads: CASSARGYRYNSPLHF.